This T cell receptor beta chain derives from a study of shared clonotypes between healthy human individuals. Overall study results and limits: In having few donors, the study represented limited genetic and exposure-history diversity.

Some clones are missing from TCRdb's copy, which holds only in-frame ones; the method was immunoSEQ multiplex PCR. The profile shows roughly 550,000 clones, around 95% of them singletons. Naive CD8 cells lacked CD45RO and underwent positive selection for CCR7, leaving out terminally differentiated effector memory CD45RA+ cells. Nashville, Tennessee was home to all donors, each a Caucasian adult. CDR1 is SEHNR, CDR2 FQNEAQ, per germline (reference sequence). The V and J ends lost 5 bases and 2 bases, in that order; junction bases with no gene match: 6. There are 16 residues in the CDR3. On this clone: What it binds is unknown.

The sequenced sample consisted of naive CD8+ T cells sorted from blood. This TCR was sampled from a woman under 40 in good health. The rearrangement joins TRBV7-9 to TRBJ2-2; 9 bases line up with TRBD2. This CDR3 is CASSPGLAINTGELFF. The CDR3 DNA sequence: TGTGCCAGCAGCCCCGGACTAGCGATCAACACCGGGGAGCTGTTTTTT.